This T cell receptor (beta chain) derives from a study of technical replicates of blood from a handful of donors. Here immunoSEQ multiplex PCR was the method, and the copy in TCRdb shows in-frame clones only, minus some. The repertoire holds 65,000 to 90,000 clones, with roughly 93% as singletons. Germline V gene data show CDR1 as ENHRY and CDR2 as SYGVKD. V was clipped by 6 bases and J by 5 bases, with 16 bases between them. The CDR3 totals 15 residues. The J gene is TRBJ1-4, the V gene TRBV10-3; perhaps TRBD1 as D (6 bases). The source material was T cells isolated from PBMCs. This TCR was sampled from a human donor in good health. The CDR3 sequence is CAIRNNREPNEKLFF. CDR3 nucleotides: TGTGCCATCAGGAATAACAGGGAGCCGAATGAAAAACTGTTTTTT.